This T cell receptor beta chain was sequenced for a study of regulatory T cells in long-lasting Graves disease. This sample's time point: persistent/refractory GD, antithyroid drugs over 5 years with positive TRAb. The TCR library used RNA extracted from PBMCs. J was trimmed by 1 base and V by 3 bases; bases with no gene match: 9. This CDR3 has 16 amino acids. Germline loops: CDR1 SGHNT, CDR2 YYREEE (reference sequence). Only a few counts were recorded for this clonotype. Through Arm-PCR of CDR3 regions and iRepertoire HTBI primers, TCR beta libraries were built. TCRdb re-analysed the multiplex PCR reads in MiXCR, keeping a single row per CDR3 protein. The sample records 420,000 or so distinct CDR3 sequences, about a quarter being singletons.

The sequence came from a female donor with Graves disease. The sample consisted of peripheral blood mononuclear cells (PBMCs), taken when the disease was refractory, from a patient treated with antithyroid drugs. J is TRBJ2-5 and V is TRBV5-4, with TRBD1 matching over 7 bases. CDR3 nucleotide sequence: TGTGCCAGCAGCTCGATCCGGGACAGTTCCCAAGAGACCCAGTACTTC. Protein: CASSSIRDSSQETQYF.